The next 20 T cell receptor beta chains were all read from a single sample in a study of regulatory T cells in long-lasting Graves disease. Building the TCR beta libraries relied on iRepertoire HTBI primers, and CDR3 regions underwent Arm-PCR. TCRdb called the multiplex PCR reads again in MiXCR, with one record for every CDR3 protein. The table records 200,000 to 250,000 distinct CDR3 sequences, 20% to 25% of them present only once. This sample's time point: newly diagnosed GD, antithyroid drugs for less than 3 months. Making the TCR library involved RNA that had been extracted from PBMCs. Source: peripheral blood mononuclear cells (PBMCs), taken at new diagnosis, from a patient treated with antithyroid drugs. Receptors originate from a female donor with Graves disease.

This clonotype was detected ten times or more. One end of the junction is discordant with germline, which a read error may explain. The genes are TRBV7-8 and TRBJ2-7, with D perhaps given as TRBD1 or TRBD2 (7 bases each). CDR3 size: 12 residues. Germline CDR1 reads SGHVS; CDR2 reads FQNEAQ. In nucleotides, the CDR3 is TGTGCCAGCAGCCTGGGGGGGGACAGACAATCCTTC. This translates into CASSLGGDRQSF. Using reference TRBV7-8 and TRBJ2-7 for the parts outside the CDR3, the full variable domain is GAGVSQSPRYKVAKRGQDVALRCDPISGHVSLFWYQQALGQGPEFLTYFQNEAQLDKSGLPSDRFFAERPEGSVSTLKIQRTQQEDSAVYLCASSLGGDRQSFGPGTRLTVT.

The chain couples TRBV19 to TRBJ1-5; the D gene is possibly TRBD1 (6 bases). V was shortened by 7 bases and J by 0 bases, with 10 bases between the two germline ends. The CDR3 is 14 residues long. CDR1 is LNHDA and CDR2 is SQIVND in the germline V gene (reference sequence). CDR3 protein: CASIPQGSNQPQHF. In DNA, the CDR3 is TGTGCCAGTATTCCACAGGGTAGCAATCAGCCCCAGCATTTT. The complete variable domain, with remaining parts taken from reference TRBV19 and TRBJ1-5, reads DGGITQSPKYLFRKEGQNVTLSCEQNLNHDAMYWYRQDPGQGLRLIYYSQIVNDFQKGDIAEGYSVSREKKESFPLTVTSAQKNPTAFYLCASIPQGSNQPQHFGDGTRLSIL.

In this sample, this clonotype turned up many times. In nucleotides, the CDR3 is TGTGCCAGCAGTGAAACCCGGACAGACTATCAGCCCCAGCATTTT. Its translation: CASSETRTDYQPQHF. The chain has TRBV2 and TRBJ1-5; tentatively, D is TRBD1 (6 bases). Trimming cost V 2 bases and J 5 bases, with 13 bases left between them. The CDR3 totals 15 residues. CDR1 is SNHLY, CDR2 FYNNEI, per germline.

This chain joins TRBV5-1 and TRBJ2-1; 13 nucleotides agree with TRBD2. The CDR3 has 17 amino acids. V lost 4 bases, J lost 5 bases, and 9 bases stayed unmatched. The germline V gene encodes CDR1 SGHRS and CDR2 YFSETQ. The CDR3 coding sequence is TGCGCCAGCAGCCTGGCCCTGGGGACTAGCGGGGACAATGAGCAGTTCTTC. Encoded protein: CASSLALGTSGDNEQFF.

V is TRBV10-3 and J is TRBJ1-4, with 9 nucleotides matching TRBD1. Germline lookup yields CDR1 ENHRY and CDR2 SYGVKD. The CDR3 totals 14 residues. V shed 0 bases and J 8 bases; nucleotides not matched to a gene: 1. The CDR3 nucleotides are TGTGCCATCAGTGAGTCGGGACAGGGAGAAAAACTGTTTTTT. It specifies CAISESGQGEKLFF.

V gene TRBV6-2 or TRBV6-3 combines with J gene TRBJ1-1; D ambiguous. The CDR3 runs 12 residues. CDR1 is MNHEY, CDR2 SVGEGT, per germline. CDR3 sequence: CATVDMNTEAFF. CDR3 DNA sequence: TGTGCAACGGTCGACATGAACACTGAAGCTTTCTTT.

Ten or more counts support this clonotype. The chain carries TRBV6-5 and TRBJ2-1; TRBD2 aligns across 9 bases. Trimming took 2 bases from V and 3 from J; bases not matched to a gene: 17. There are 20 residues in the CDR3. Germline V gene data show CDR1 as MNHEY and CDR2 as SVGAGI. The CDR3 DNA sequence: TGTGCCAGCAGTTACACCGGGACTAGCCTTCGAGAGGGGCACTACAATGAGCAGTTCTTC. As protein: CASSYTGTSLREGHYNEQFF.

On this clonotype: This may be a read error: a much more frequent sequence differs by one nucleotide. The chain carries TRBV6-5 and TRBJ2-5; the match to TRBD1 covers 9 bases. The CDR3 extends over 14 amino acids. CDR1 is MNHEY, CDR2 SVGAGI, per germline. V lost 4 bases to trimming and J lost 9 bases; unmatched junction nucleotides: 9. CDR3 residues: CASSWDRDREAQYF. The DNA of the CDR3 is TGTGCCAGCAGTTGGGACAGGGATAGGGAGGCCCAGTACTTC.

The chain uses TRBV5-8 and TRBJ1-2, with TRBD1 matching over 9 bases. With V trimmed by 2 bases and J by 4 bases, 9 bases remained unmatched. Germline CDR1 SGHTS, CDR2 YDEGEE. The CDR3 totals 16 residues. This CDR3 reads CASSLTGGPAIYGYTF. DNA for the CDR3: TGTGCCAGCAGCTTAACAGGGGGCCCCGCAATCTATGGCTACACCTTC.

There are a few counts of this clonotype. This chain connects TRBV4-1 to TRBJ2-1, with 7 positions matching TRBD2. The CDR3 covers 16 residues. Germline V gives CDR1 MGHRA, CDR2 YSYEKL. Trimming cost V 1 base and J 8 bases; bases outside gene matches: 11. The CDR3 sequence: CASSQATRLRGYEQFF. The CDR3 DNA reads TGCGCCAGCAGCCAAGCGACCCGGTTGCGGGGGTATGAGCAGTTCTTC.

This clonotype was counted many times. The chain links TRBV6-2 or TRBV6-3 to TRBJ1-1, with TRBD1 as a possible D gene (6 bases). The CDR3 runs 16 residues. Germline CDR1 and CDR2: MNHEY and SVGEGT. V gave up 3 bases and J gave up 5 bases, with 19 bases separating them. In DNA, the CDR3 is TGTGCCAGCAGTTATTTCGCAAAGGGCAGGGGAACTGAAGCTTTCTTT. It yields the protein CASSYFAKGRGTEAFF.

V usage is TRBV7-9 and J usage is TRBJ2-1; 11 positions agree with TRBD2. The junction had 15 bases not matched to a gene; V was cut back by 5 bases and J by 9 bases. From germline, CDR1 is SEHNR and CDR2 FQNEAQ (reference sequence). This CDR3 comprises 17 residues. CDR3 residues: CASSAGVLAGASFEQFF. CDR3 bases: TGTGCCAGCAGCGCCGGCGTACTAGCGGGAGCGTCTTTTGAGCAGTTCTTC. Supplemented by reference TRBV7-9 and TRBJ2-1, the full variable domain reads DTGVSQNPRHKITKRGQNVTFRCDPISEHNRLYWYRQTLGQGPEFLTYFQNEAQLEKSRLLSDRFSAERPKGSFSTLEIQRTEQGDSAMYLCASSAGVLAGASFEQFFGPGTRLTVL.

Note on this clonotype: This likely comes from a read error, as the CDR3 has no conserved phenylalanine or tryptophan at its end. The chain employs TRBV18 and TRBJ2-7; TRBD1 matches 10 bases. This CDR3 contains 14 residues. Germline CDR1 and CDR2: KGHSH and LQKENI. J gave up 6 bases and V 6 bases, and 8 bases lay outside the gene matches. The CDR3 protein is CASSPGQGVFEQYL. CDR3 nucleotides: TGTGCCAGCTCTCCTGGACAGGGGGTCTTCGAGCAGTACTTA.

Ten or more counts support this clonotype. The chain joins TRBV7-3 to TRBJ2-2, with 15 bases aligning to TRBD2. Germline assignment: CDR1 SGHTA and CDR2 FQGTGA. Trimming cost V 3 bases and J 6 bases; bases outside gene matches: 5. The CDR3 contains 17 residues. This CDR3 is CASSFQGLAGGAGELFF. CDR3 nucleotide sequence: TGTGCCAGCAGCTTCCAGGGACTAGCGGGGGGCGCCGGGGAGCTGTTTTTT.

This sequence joins TRBV9 and TRBJ2-1; perhaps TRBD2 as D (6 bases). V lost 3 bases to trimming and J lost 0 bases, with 13 bases between them. CDR3 length equals 16 residues. CDR1 is SGDLS and CDR2 is YYNGEE in the germline V gene. This CDR3 is CASSGNPDYSYNEQFF. As DNA, the CDR3 is TGTGCCAGCAGCGGAAACCCGGACTACTCCTACAATGAGCAGTTCTTC. The entire variable domain, with the rest obtained from reference TRBV9 and TRBJ2-1, is as follows: DSGVTQTPKHLITATGQRVTLRCSPRSGDLSVYWYQQSLDQGLQFLIQYYNGEERAKGNILERFSAQQFPDLHSELNLSSLELGDSALYFCASSGNPDYSYNEQFFGPGTRLTVL.

A word on this clonotype: With only one base between it and a far larger clone, this is likely a read error. The chain links TRBV11-2 to TRBJ2-1, with a tentative D call TRBD2 (6 bases). V lost 5 bases to trimming and J lost 10 bases, with 15 bases between them. CDR1 is SGHAT and CDR2 is FQNNGV in the germline V gene. The CDR3 spans 13 residues. CDR3 protein: CASSPRLDDEQFF. The CDR3 DNA follows: TGTGCCAGCAGCCCAAGACTAGACGACGAGCAGTTCTTC. The variable domain in full, completed from reference TRBV11-2 and TRBJ2-1, reads EAGVAQSPRYKIIEKRQSVAFWCNPISGHATLYWYQQILGQGPKLLIQFQNNGVVDDSQLPKDRFSAERLKGVDSTLKIQPAKLEDSAVYLCASSPRLDDEQFFGPGTRLTVL.

In its sample, this clonotype was seen many times. The chain employs TRBV6-1 and TRBJ1-5; TRBD1 aligns across 7 bases. The CDR3 covers 13 residues. Losses at the gene ends were 4 bases for V and 7 bases for J; bases not matched to a gene: 4. The germline V gene encodes CDR1 MNHNS and CDR2 SASEGT. CDR3 loop: CASSGQGRQPQHF. The CDR3, as DNA: TGTGCCAGCAGTGGACAGGGTAGGCAGCCCCAGCATTTT.

This clonotype was detected ten times or more. The CDR3, as DNA: TGTGCCAGCAGCCCTCTGGGGGGGGGCCGCGGTGAGCAGTTCTTC. It translates to CASSPLGGGRGEQFF. V is TRBV7-2 and J is TRBJ2-1, with D possibly TRBD2 on 7 matching bases. This CDR3 spans 15 amino acids. CDR1 and CDR2 (germline): SGHTA, FQGNSA. V gave up 5 bases and J gave up 9 bases, with 20 bases separating them.

This clonotype occurred a few times. The chain recombines TRBV20-1 with TRBJ2-1, with no clear D. The germline V and J ends were trimmed by 4 bases and 0 bases, with 10 bases remaining between them. CDR1 is DFQATT, CDR2 SNEGSKA, per germline (reference sequence). The CDR3 has 14 amino acids. The CDR3 sequence is CSAKEGISYNEQFF. CDR3 in DNA: TGCAGTGCTAAAGAAGGGATCTCCTACAATGAGCAGTTCTTC.

This clonotype showed up many times. This sequence joins TRBV7-6 and TRBJ2-3; 11 bases map to TRBD1. CDR1 is SGHVS, CDR2 FNYEAQ, per germline. J was trimmed by 7 bases and V by 5 bases; bases with no gene match: 5. The CDR3 totals 14 residues. The CDR3 region is CASSGGTGGHTQYF. Here the CDR3 DNA reads TGTGCCAGCAGCGGAGGGACAGGGGGGCATACGCAGTATTTT.